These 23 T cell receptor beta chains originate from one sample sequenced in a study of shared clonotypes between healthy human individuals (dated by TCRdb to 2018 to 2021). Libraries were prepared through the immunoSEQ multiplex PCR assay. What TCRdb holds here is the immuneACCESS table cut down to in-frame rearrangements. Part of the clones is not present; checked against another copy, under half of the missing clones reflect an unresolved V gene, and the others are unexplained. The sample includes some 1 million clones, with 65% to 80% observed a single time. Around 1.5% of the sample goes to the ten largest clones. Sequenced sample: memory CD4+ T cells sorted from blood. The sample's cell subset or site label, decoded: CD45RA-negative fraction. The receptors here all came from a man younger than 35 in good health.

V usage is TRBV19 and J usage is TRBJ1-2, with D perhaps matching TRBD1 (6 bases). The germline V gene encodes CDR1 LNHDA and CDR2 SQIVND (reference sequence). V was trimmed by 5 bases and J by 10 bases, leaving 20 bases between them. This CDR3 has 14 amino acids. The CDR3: CASSPFGQTFYYTF. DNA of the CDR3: TGTGCCAGTAGTCCTTTTGGACAGACCTTTTACTACACCTTC.

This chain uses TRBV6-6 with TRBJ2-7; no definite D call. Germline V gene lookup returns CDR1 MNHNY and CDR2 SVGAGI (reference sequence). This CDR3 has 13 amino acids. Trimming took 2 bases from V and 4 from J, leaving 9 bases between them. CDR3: CASSYELRYEQYF. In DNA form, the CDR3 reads TGTGCCAGCAGTTACGAACTAAGGTACGAGCAGTACTTC.

CDR3 bases: TGTGCCAGCAGCGTAAATAGTCGACTAGCGGGAGAACCCTACAATGAGCAGTTCTTC. Its protein product is CASSVNSRLAGEPYNEQFF. This chain joins TRBV9 and TRBJ2-1; 12 positions agree with TRBD2. This CDR3 contains 19 residues. J gave up 2 bases and V 1 base, and 10 bases lay outside the gene matches. In germline, CDR1 is SGDLS, CDR2 YYNGEE. Full variable domain (missing parts from reference TRBV9 and TRBJ2-1): DSGVTQTPKHLITATGQRVTLRCSPRSGDLSVYWYQQSLDQGLQFLIQYYNGEERAKGNILERFSAQQFPDLHSELNLSSLELGDSALYFCASSVNSRLAGEPYNEQFFGPGTRLTVL.

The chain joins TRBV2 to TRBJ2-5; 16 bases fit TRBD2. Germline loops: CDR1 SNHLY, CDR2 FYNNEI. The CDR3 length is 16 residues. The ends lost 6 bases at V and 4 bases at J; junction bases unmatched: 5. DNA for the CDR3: TGTGCCAGCAGCGAGGGGACTAGCGGGAGGGTAGAGACCCAGTACTTC. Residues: CASSEGTSGRVETQYF. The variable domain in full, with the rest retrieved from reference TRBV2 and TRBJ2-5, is EPEVTQTPSHQVTQMGQEVILRCVPISNHLYFYWYRQILGQKVEFLVSFYNNEISEKSEIFDDQFSVERPDGSNFTLKIRSTKLEDSAMYFCASSEGTSGRVETQYFGPGTRLLVL.

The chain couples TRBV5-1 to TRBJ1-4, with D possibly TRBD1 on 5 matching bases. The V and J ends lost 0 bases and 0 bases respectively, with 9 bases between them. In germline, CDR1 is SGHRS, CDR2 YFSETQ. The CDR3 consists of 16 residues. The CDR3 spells CASSLEGFATNEKLFF. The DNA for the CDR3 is TGCGCCAGCAGCTTGGAGGGGTTTGCAACTAATGAAAAACTGTTTTTT.

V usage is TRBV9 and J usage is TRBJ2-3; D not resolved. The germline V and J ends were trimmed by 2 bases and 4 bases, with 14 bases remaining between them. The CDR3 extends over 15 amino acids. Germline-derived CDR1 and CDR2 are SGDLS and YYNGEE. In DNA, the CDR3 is TGTGCCAGCAGCGTGACCAGCGCCCCTCCAGATACGCAGTATTTT. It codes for CASSVTSAPPDTQYF.

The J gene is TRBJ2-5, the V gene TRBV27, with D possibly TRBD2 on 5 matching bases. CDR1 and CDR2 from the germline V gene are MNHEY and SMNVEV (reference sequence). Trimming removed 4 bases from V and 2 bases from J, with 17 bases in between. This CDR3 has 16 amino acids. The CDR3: CASSSALARGQETQYF. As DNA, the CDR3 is TGTGCCAGCAGTTCGGCCTTAGCGCGAGGTCAAGAGACCCAGTACTTC.

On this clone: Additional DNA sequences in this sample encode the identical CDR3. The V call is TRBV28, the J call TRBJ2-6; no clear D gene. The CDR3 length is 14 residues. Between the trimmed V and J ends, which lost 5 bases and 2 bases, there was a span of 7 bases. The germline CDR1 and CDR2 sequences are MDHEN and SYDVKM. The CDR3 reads CASSLLAGANVLTF. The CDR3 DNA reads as TGTGCCAGCAGTCTCCTAGCTGGGGCCAACGTCCTGACTTTC. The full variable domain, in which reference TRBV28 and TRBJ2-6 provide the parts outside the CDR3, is DVKVTQSSRYLVKRTGEKVFLECVQDMDHENMFWYRQDPGLGLRLIYFSYDVKMKEKGDIPEGYSVSREKKERFSLILESASTNQTSMYLCASSLLAGANVLTFGAGSRLTVL.

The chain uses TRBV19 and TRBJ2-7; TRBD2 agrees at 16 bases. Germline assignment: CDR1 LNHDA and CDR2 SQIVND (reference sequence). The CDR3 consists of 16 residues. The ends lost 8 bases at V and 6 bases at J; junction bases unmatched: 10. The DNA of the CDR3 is TGTGCCAGTGGGACTAGCGGGAGGGCCGGGTTTCTCGAGCAGTACTTC. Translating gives CASGTSGRAGFLEQYF.

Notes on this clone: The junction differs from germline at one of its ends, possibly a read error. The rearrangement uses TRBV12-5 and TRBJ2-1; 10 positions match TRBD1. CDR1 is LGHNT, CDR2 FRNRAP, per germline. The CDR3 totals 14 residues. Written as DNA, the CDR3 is TGTGCTAGTGCCACGACAGGGGGCTACTATGAGCAGTTCTTC. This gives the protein CASATTGGYYEQFF.

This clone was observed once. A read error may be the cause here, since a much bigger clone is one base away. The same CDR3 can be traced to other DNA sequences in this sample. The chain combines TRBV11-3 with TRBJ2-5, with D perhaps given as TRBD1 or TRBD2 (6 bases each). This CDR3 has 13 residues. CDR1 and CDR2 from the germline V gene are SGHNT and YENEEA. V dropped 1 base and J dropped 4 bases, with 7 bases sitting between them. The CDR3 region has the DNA TGTGCCAGCAGCTTAGGGGGGGCAGAGACCCAGTACTTC. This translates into CASSLGGAETQYF.

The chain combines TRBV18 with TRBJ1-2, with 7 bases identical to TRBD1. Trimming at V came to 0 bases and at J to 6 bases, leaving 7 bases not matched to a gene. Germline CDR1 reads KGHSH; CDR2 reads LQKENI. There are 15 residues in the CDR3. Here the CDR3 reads CASSPPLQGRDGYTF. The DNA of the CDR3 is TGTGCCAGCTCACCACCGTTACAGGGGAGGGATGGCTACACCTTC.

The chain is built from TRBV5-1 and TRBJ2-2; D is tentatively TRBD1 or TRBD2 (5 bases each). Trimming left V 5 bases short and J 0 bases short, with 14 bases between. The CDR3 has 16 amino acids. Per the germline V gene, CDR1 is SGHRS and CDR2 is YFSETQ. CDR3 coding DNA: TGCGCCAGCAGGGAATCGGGGCGTGCGAACACCGGGGAGCTGTTTTTT. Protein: CASRESGRANTGELFF. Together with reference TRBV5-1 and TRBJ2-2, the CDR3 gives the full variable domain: KAGVTQTPRYLIKTRGQQVTLSCSPISGHRSVSWYQQTPGQGLQFLFEYFSETQRNKGNFPGRFSGRQFSNSRSEMNVSTLELGDSALYLCASRESGRANTGELFFGEGSRLTVL.

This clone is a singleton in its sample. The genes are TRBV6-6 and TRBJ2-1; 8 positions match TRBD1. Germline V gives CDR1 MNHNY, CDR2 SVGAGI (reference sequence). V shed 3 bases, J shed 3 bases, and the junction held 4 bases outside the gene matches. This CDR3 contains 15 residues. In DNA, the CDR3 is TGTGCCAGCAGTTATTGGACAGGGATCTACAATGAGCAGTTCTTC. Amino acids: CASSYWTGIYNEQFF.

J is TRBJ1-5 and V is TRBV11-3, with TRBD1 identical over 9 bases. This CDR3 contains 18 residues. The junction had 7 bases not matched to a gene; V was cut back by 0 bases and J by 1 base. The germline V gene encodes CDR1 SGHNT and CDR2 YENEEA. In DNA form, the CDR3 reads TGTGCCAGCAGCTTAGAGATACAGGGGGCAGGCAGCAATCAGCCCCAGCATTTT. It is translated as CASSLEIQGAGSNQPQHF.

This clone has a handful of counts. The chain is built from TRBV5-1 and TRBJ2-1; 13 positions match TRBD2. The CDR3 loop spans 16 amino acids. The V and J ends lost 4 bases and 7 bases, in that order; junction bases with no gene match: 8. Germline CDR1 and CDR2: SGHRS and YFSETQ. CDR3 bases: TGCGCCAGCAGCGTTACTAGCGGGAGGGCCGGAAATGAGCAGTTCTTC. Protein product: CASSVTSGRAGNEQFF.

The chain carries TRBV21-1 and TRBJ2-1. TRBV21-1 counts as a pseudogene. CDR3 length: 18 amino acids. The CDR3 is CASSLQAIPGPPYNEQFF. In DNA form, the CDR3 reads TGTGCCAGCAGCTTACAGGCGATTCCGGGACCACCCTACAATGAGCAGTTCTTC.

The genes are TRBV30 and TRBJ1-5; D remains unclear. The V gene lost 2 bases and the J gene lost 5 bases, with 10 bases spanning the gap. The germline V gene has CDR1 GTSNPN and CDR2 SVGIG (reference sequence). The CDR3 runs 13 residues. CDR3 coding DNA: TGTGCCTGGAGTTTCGTTCTCGATCAGCCCCAGCATTTT. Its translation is CAWSFVLDQPQHF. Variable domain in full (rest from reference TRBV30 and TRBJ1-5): SQTIHQWPATLVQPVGSPLSLECTVEGTSNPNLYWYRQAAGRGLQLLFYSVGIGQISSEVPQNLSASRPQDRQFILSSKKLLLSDSGFYLCAWSFVLDQPQHFGDGTRLSIL.

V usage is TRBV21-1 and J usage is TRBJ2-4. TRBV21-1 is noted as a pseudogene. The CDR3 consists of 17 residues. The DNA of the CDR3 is TGTGCCAGCAGCAAAGTGTGGCGCCAGGGGGGGAAAAACATTCAGTACTTC. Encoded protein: CASSKVWRQGGKNIQYF.

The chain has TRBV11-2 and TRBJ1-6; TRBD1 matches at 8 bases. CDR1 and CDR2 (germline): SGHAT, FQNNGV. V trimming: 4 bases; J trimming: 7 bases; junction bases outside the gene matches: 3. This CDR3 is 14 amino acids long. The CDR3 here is CASSSQGANSPLHF. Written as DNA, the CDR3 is TGTGCCAGCAGCTCGCAGGGGGCCAATTCACCCCTCCACTTT.

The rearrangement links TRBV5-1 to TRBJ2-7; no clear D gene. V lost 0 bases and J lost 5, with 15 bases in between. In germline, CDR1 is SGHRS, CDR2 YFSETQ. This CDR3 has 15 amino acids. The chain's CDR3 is CASSLAGAPGHEQYF. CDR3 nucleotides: TGCGCCAGCAGCTTGGCCGGAGCCCCTGGCCACGAGCAGTACTTC.

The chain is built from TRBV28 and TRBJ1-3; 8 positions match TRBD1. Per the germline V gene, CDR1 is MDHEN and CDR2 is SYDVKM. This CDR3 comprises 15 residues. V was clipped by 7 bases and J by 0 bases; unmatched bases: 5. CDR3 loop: CASIGQGSSGNTIYF. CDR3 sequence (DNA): TGTGCCAGCATAGGACAGGGAAGCTCTGGAAACACCATATATTTT.

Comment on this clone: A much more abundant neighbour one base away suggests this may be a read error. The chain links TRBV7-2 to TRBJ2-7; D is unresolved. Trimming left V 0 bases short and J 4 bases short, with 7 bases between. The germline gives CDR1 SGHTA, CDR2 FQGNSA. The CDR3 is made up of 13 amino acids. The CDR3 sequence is CASSLAREYEQYF. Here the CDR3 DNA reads TGTGCCAGCAGCTTAGCGAGAGAGTACGAGCAGTACTTC.